The 6 T cell receptor beta chains below were found in one sample sequenced in a study of CD8+ T cells in alopecia areata. The sequencing template was cDNA reverse transcribed from extracted RNA. Libraries were prepared by immunoSEQ multiplex PCR; TCRdb keeps only in-frame clonotypes and omits some of them. This sample carries around 300,000 clones, none of them present only once. A panel of CD4, CD8alpha, NKG2D, NKG2ACE and other markers served to sort pooled cutaneous lymph node cells. Sequencing used CD4+ T cells sorted from a lymph node. Receptors originate from a C3H/HeJ mouse with alopecia areata. As its MHC haplotype, the strain has H2-k.

A remark on this clone: Gene names follow the mouse nomenclature. The read stops 4 residues short of the end of the CDR3; the missing end is completed from the germline J gene. The V and J genes are TRBV19 and TRBJ1-1; 7 positions match TRBD1. The CDR3 has 12 residues. From germline, CDR1 is FNHDT and CDR2 SITEND (reference sequence). The part of the CDR3 DNA that was read is TGTGCCAGCAGTATCCCAGGGGGA. This translates into CASSIPGG. The full CDR3 protein is CASSIPGGEVFF.

As concerns this clone: Genes here carry mouse names. The read ends 4 residues before the CDR3 terminus; that terminus is restored from the germline J gene. The sample carries other DNA sequences with the same CDR3. This chain connects TRBV14 to TRBJ2-1; the D gene is possibly TRBD1 (5 bases). This CDR3 comprises 14 residues. The germline CDR1 and CDR2 sequences are SGHDT and FRDEAV. V was shortened by 5 bases and J by 0 bases, with 9 bases between the two germline ends. The CDR3 protein is CASSPDSNYAEQFF. CDR3 bases read: TGTGCCAGCAGCCCCGACAGTAACTATGCT.

Only a few counts were recorded for this clone. The gene names here belong to mouse. The DNA ends 3 residues before the CDR3 does, and the rest of the CDR3 is filled in from the germline J gene. The same CDR3 can be traced to other DNA sequences in this sample. The chain couples TRBV19 to TRBJ1-6; D uncertain. TRBJ1-6 is identified as an open reading frame with a role that is uncertain. Trimming took off 2 bases at V and 2 bases at J, with 8 bases between the two ends. Germline values: CDR1 FNHDT, CDR2 SITEND (reference sequence). CDR3 length equals 15 residues. The CDR3 reads CASSIRTAYNSPLYF. CDR3 DNA, as far as it was read: TGTGCCAGCAGTATTAGAACAGCCTATAATTCGCCC.

This clone was counted only a few times. Gene labels here are mouse ones. The read halts 4 residues ahead of the CDR3 end, with the missing end drawn from the germline J gene. The V call is TRBV5, the J call TRBJ2-5; possibly TRBD1 for D (6 bases). Looked up from germline, CDR1 is LGHNA and CDR2 is YNLKQL (reference sequence). The ends were cut back, 2 bases at V and 1 base at J, with 13 bases in the middle. This CDR3 has 16 amino acids. The part of the CDR3 DNA that was read is TGTGCCAGCAGCCAAAGACAGGATGGGGACCAAGAC. As protein: CASSQRQDGDQD. The complete CDR3 reads CASSQRQDGDQDTQYF.

This clone was observed a handful of times. These gene names are mouse names. From the germline J gene comes the end of the CDR3, since the read stops 3 residues before it. This chain links TRBV19 with TRBJ1-6, with TRBD1 as a possible D gene (5 bases). TRBJ1-6 falls under the ORF class, with uncertain function. Trimming took 2 bases from V and 6 from J, leaving 12 bases between them. CDR1 and CDR2 (germline): FNHDT, SITEND (reference sequence). This CDR3 has 15 residues. CDR3: CASSIGRAGNSPLYF. CDR3 bases read: TGTGCCAGCAGTATCGGCAGGGCGGGTAATTCGCCC.

For this clone: Mouse germline and gene names are used. The sequence runs out 4 residues before the end of the CDR3; the remainder is reconstructed from the germline J gene. J is TRBJ2-7 and V is TRBV1, with 12 positions matching TRBD1. This CDR3 has 16 residues. CDR1 and CDR2 from the germline V gene are NSQYPW and LRSPGD (reference sequence). The CDR3 bases that were read are TGCACCTGCAGTGCTCCCGGGACAGGGGGCCCTTAT. The encoded protein is CTCSAPGTGGPY. The CDR3 as a whole reads CTCSAPGTGGPYEQYF. The full variable domain, with the rest looked up from reference TRBV1 and TRBJ2-7, is VTLLEQNPRWRLVPRGQAVNLRCILKNSQYPWMSWYQQDLQKQLQWLFTLRSPGDKEVKSLPGADYLATRVTDTELRLQVANMSQGRTLYCTCSAPGTGGPYEQYFGPGTRLTVL.